This T cell receptor beta chain originates from a study of CD8+CD57+ T cells in acquired aplastic anemia. Overall study: Mean DNA quantity obtained from sorted CD4+ and CD8+ cells was around 3.2 ug. Study-level findings and limits: Found in both controls and patients were approximately 31 CD8+ CDR3 sequences.

As to this clonotype: Its antigen is not known.

Genomic DNA, the template, was used for profiling of the TCR beta VDJ and CDR3. TCRdb ran MiXCR on the reads and lists one entry per CDR3 protein. The table records some 150,000 distinct CDR3 sequences, 65% to 75% of them present only once. For sequencing, patients were chosen who had shown expansion of CD8+CD57+ cells by flow cytometry. With no exception, the patients had severe acquired aplastic anemia. In germline, CDR1 is SNHLY, CDR2 FYNNEI. This CDR3 spans 16 amino acids. The ends lost 7 bases at V and 2 bases at J; junction bases unmatched: 11. The chain recombines TRBV2 with TRBJ1-1; 9 bases are shared with TRBD1. This receptor was obtained from a human donor with aplastic anemia. What was sequenced was sorted CD4+, CD8+, or CD8+CD57+ T cells (not recorded which) from PBMCs. This CDR3 is CASINTLTGGNTEAFF. CDR3 DNA sequence: TGTGCCAGCATAAATACTCTGACAGGGGGTAACACTGAAGCTTTCTTT.